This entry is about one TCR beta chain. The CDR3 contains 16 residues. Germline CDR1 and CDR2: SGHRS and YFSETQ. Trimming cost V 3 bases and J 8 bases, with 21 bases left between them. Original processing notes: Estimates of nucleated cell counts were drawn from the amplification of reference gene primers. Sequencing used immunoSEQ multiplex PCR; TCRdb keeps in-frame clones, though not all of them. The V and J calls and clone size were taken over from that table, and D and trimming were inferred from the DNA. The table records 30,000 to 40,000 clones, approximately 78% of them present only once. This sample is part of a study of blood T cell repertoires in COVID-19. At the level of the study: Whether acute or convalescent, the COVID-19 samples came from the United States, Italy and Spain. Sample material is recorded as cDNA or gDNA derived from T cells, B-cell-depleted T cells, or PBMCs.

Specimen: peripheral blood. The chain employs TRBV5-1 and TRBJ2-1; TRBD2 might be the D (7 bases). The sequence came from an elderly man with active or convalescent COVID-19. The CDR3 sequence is CASSSGGGRSGDEQFF. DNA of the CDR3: TGCGCCAGCAGCTCGGGGGGCGGAAGATCTGGGGATGAGCAGTTCTTC.